A single sample gave rise to the 16 T cell receptor beta chains below, sequenced in a study of Graves' ophthalmopathy and Graves' hyperthyroidism (dated by TCRdb to 2016 to 2019). The instrument given in TCRdb is Illumina HiSeq 2000. TCR beta CDR3 regions were amplified from RNA transcripts for repertoire sequencing. HTBI primers and the Qiagen OneStep RT-PCR kit were used in a first-round RT-PCR, which was followed by a second-round multiplex PCR, size selection and purification. Using fastp trimming at Q25 and MiXCR clonotype assembly, TCRdb reanalyzed the public sequencing data and kept in-frame beta chains. Each record represents a unique CDR3 protein, reported with the most common genes and DNA among its rows. In all, the sample holds approximately 380,000 distinct CDR3 sequences, and 20% to 25% of those were seen once. The ten top clones hold 2.5% to 3.5% of the sample. Sequencing input: peripheral blood. These receptors came from a woman in her late teens or twenties with stable Graves' hyperthyroidism. Donor details come from another sample of the same person, matched by shared clones.

This clonotype was seen a handful of times. V and J are TRBV12-3 or TRBV12-4 and TRBJ1-2; TRBD1 might be the D (5 bases). The CDR3 covers 15 residues. V lost 6 bases and J lost 4, with 18 bases in between. CDR3 sequence (DNA): TGTGCCAGCAGACACTCGGGACTAGGGTCCTATGGCTACACCTTC. Translation gives CASRHSGLGSYGYTF.

At least ten counts were recorded for this clonotype. The chain recombines TRBV12-3 or TRBV12-4 with TRBJ2-7; D gene uncertain. The germline V and J ends were trimmed by 5 bases and 7 bases, with 15 bases remaining between them. The CDR3 is made up of 13 amino acids. The CDR3 DNA sequence: TGTGCCAGCAGTCCCCTCTTGACTGGGGAGCAGTACTTC. Translation: CASSPLLTGEQYF.

CDR3 in amino acids: CASNQGDGDEQYF. CDR3 coding DNA: TGTGCCAGTAACCAGGGTGATGGGGACGAGCAGTACTTC. This sequence joins TRBV19 and TRBJ2-7, with TRBD1 as a possible D gene (5 bases). Per the germline V gene, CDR1 is LNHDA and CDR2 is SQIVND (reference sequence). V shed 7 bases and J shed 5 bases, with 15 bases lying between them. The CDR3 sequence is 13 residues long. Full variable domain (rest looked up from reference TRBV19 and TRBJ2-7): DGGITQSPKYLFRKEGQNVTLSCEQNLNHDAMYWYRQDPGQGLRLIYYSQIVNDFQKGDIAEGYSVSREKKESFPLTVTSAQKNPTAFYLCASNQGDGDEQYFGPGTRLTVT.

This clonotype appeared many times. In DNA, the CDR3 is TGTGCCAGCAGTACCGACGATTTGGGGCAGGGTTCTATTGTCACTGAAGCTTTCTTT. It specifies CASSTDDLGQGSIVTEAFF. This rearrangement joins TRBV28 to TRBJ1-1; perhaps TRBD1 as D (5 bases). With 5 bases removed from V and 4 bases from J, the gap between germline ends came to 29 bases. CDR1 MDHEN and CDR2 SYDVKM come from the germline V gene. The CDR3 consists of 19 residues. Full variable domain (rest looked up from reference TRBV28 and TRBJ1-1): DVKVTQSSRYLVKRTGEKVFLECVQDMDHENMFWYRQDPGLGLRLIYFSYDVKMKEKGDIPEGYSVSREKKERFSLILESASTNQTSMYLCASSTDDLGQGSIVTEAFFGQGTRLTVV.

This clonotype has ten or more counts. V and J are TRBV20-1 and TRBJ2-7; D is perhaps TRBD1 or TRBD2 (5 bases each). The CDR3 is 12 residues long. V lost 4 bases and J 4 bases, leaving 11 bases between the germline ends. CDR1 and CDR2 (germline): DFQATT, SNEGSKA (reference sequence). The DNA of the CDR3 is TGCAGTGCTACGGGGCCTGGGTACGAGCAGTACTTC. Protein: CSATGPGYEQYF.

In its sample, this clonotype was seen a few times. The chain joins TRBV3-1 to TRBJ1-5; D is uncertain. Germline V gene sequence: CDR1 LGHDT, CDR2 YNNKEL (reference sequence). This CDR3 contains 14 residues. V was clipped by 6 bases and J by 4 bases, with 13 bases between them. CDR3 in amino acids: CASSKGLGNQPQHF. The CDR3 region has the DNA TGTGCCAGCAGTAAGGGCCTTGGGAATCAGCCCCAGCATTTT.

The chain recombines TRBV30 with TRBJ1-2; TRBD1 is a possible D gene (5 bases). In germline, CDR1 is GTSNPN, CDR2 SVGIG (reference sequence). This CDR3 comprises 13 residues. V lost 0 bases and J lost 8, with 13 bases in between. The CDR3 protein is CAWSVEGSNGYTF. Here the CDR3 DNA reads TGTGCCTGGAGTGTAGAGGGGTCGAACGGCTACACCTTC.

This sequence joins TRBV4-1 and TRBJ2-5, with D perhaps TRBD2 (5 bases). Germline-derived CDR1 and CDR2 are MGHRA and YSYEKL. The CDR3 extends over 13 amino acids. V gave up 2 bases and J gave up 5 bases, with 9 bases separating them. The CDR3 nucleotides read TGCGCCAGCAGCCAAACACGGAGGGAGACCCAGTACTTC. Translated, it gives CASSQTRRETQYF.

This clonotype has ten or more counts. The rearrangement links TRBV15 to TRBJ2-7; the match to TRBD2 covers 12 bases. V trimming: 2 bases; J trimming: 4 bases; junction bases outside the gene matches: 9. Germline loops: CDR1 LNHNV, CDR2 YYDKDF (reference sequence). CDR3 length: 17 residues. CDR3 protein: CATSRYRTSGIMYEQYF. The CDR3 coding sequence is TGTGCCACCAGCAGATACCGGACTAGCGGGATCATGTACGAGCAGTACTTC.

This clonotype appeared many times. The chain couples TRBV6-5 to TRBJ2-7; D possibly corresponds to TRBD1 (5 bases). Germline V gene data show CDR1 as MNHEY and CDR2 as SVGAGI. The CDR3 length is 14 residues. Trimming shortened V by 2 bases and J by 1 base, and 9 bases separated the two germline ends. The CDR3 sequence: CASSYHRLSYEQYF. DNA for the CDR3: TGTGCCAGCAGTTACCACAGGCTTTCCTACGAGCAGTACTTC.

Ten or more counts support this clonotype. The genes are TRBV6-5 and TRBJ1-6; TRBD1 matches 10 bases. The ends lost 2 bases at V and 9 bases at J; junction bases unmatched: 4. The CDR3 is 15 residues long. Germline V gene sequence: CDR1 MNHEY, CDR2 SVGAGI. This CDR3 is CASSYRQGAVSPLHF. DNA of the CDR3: TGTGCCAGCAGTTACCGACAGGGGGCCGTTTCACCCCTCCACTTT.

This chain links TRBV6-5 with TRBJ2-5, with TRBD2 matching over 11 bases. The ends lost 4 bases at V and 7 bases at J; junction bases unmatched: 11. This CDR3 region has 16 residues. The germline gives CDR1 MNHEY, CDR2 SVGAGI. The CDR3 DNA is TGTGCCAGCAGTTTCGGGACTAGCGGAGGTCAGGGGACCCAGTACTTC. This codes for CASSFGTSGGQGTQYF.

This clonotype was counted ten times or more. The genes are TRBV20-1 and TRBJ2-5, with 8 bases identical to TRBD1. From germline, CDR1 is DFQATT and CDR2 SNEGSKA (reference sequence). V gave up 2 bases and J gave up 1 base; unmatched junction bases: 9. This CDR3 region has 16 residues. Written as DNA, the CDR3 is TGCAGTGCTAGACTGCCATACGGGACAGGCCAAGAGACCCAGTACTTC. Its protein product is CSARLPYGTGQETQYF.

This clonotype came up many times. A read error may explain this, as a much larger clone is one base away. As DNA, the CDR3 is TGTGCCAGCAGTTTAGGCCGGGGGGCCTACGAGCAGTACTTC. It is translated as CASSLGRGAYEQYF. The chain carries TRBV28 and TRBJ2-7; TRBD2 matches at 7 bases. Unmatched junction bases numbered 3, after V lost 2 bases and J lost 2 bases. Germline V gives CDR1 MDHEN, CDR2 SYDVKM. This CDR3 spans 14 amino acids.

This clonotype has ten or more counts. The rearrangement links TRBV5-1 to TRBJ2-4, with a possible D match to TRBD1 (6 bases). Trimming pared 3 bases from V and 6 bases from J, leaving 19 bases between. This CDR3 comprises 16 residues. Germline V gene lookup returns CDR1 SGHRS and CDR2 YFSETQ. The DNA of the CDR3 is TGCGCCAGCAGCTCGGCTTCCGGGACACGGAGAAACATTCAGTACTTC. Translating gives CASSSASGTRRNIQYF. The full variable domain, its missing parts supplied by reference TRBV5-1 and TRBJ2-4, is KAGVTQTPRYLIKTRGQQVTLSCSPISGHRSVSWYQQTPGQGLQFLFEYFSETQRNKGNFPGRFSGRQFSNSRSEMNVSTLELGDSALYLCASSSASGTRRNIQYFGAGTRLSVL.

This clonotype was detected many times. J is TRBJ2-7 and V is TRBV6-1; TRBD1 or TRBD2 may be the D gene (5 bases each). V lost 2 bases and J 6 bases, leaving 14 bases between the germline ends. The CDR3 spans 14 residues. The germline gives CDR1 MNHNS, CDR2 SASEGT. The CDR3 DNA reads TGTGCCAGCAGTGAATGGGGGATAGGGGCCGAGCAGTACTTC. This encodes CASSEWGIGAEQYF.